The source of this TCR beta chain is a study of graft-versus-host responses after intestinal transplantation. On the study more broadly: Recipients underwent multivisceral, liver-intestinal, or isolated intestinal transplants. The recipients all started with anti-thymocyte globulin induction and then took tacrolimus and steroids for 3 to 4 years.

This CDR3 has 16 amino acids. Germline CDR1 SEHNR, CDR2 FQNEAQ (reference sequence). V lost 4 bases and J lost 0, with 14 bases in between. Turning to this clone: Its target is unknown.

Produced via immunoSEQ multiplex PCR; TCRdb's table is partial and in-frame only. The table records about 92,000 clones, over 80% of them present only once. Specimen: unstimulated CD8+ T cells sorted from spleen or lymph node cells, collected before intestinal transplant. This sequence originates from a human donor who received an intestinal transplant. The gene calls are TRBV7-9 and TRBJ2-3; tentative D call: TRBD1 (6 bases). CDR3 loop: CASSSNRDPSTDTQYF. DNA for the CDR3: TGTGCCAGCAGCTCAAACAGGGACCCTAGCACAGATACGCAGTATTTT. Based on the CDR3 plus reference TRBV7-9 and TRBJ2-3, the full variable domain is DTGVSQNPRHKITKRGQNVTFRCDPISEHNRLYWYRQTLGQGPEFLTYFQNEAQLEKSRLLSDRFSAERPKGSFSTLEIQRTEQGDSAMYLCASSSNRDPSTDTQYFGPGTRLTVL.